Shown below are 13 T cell receptor beta chains from a single sample sequenced in a study of T cells after yellow fever vaccination. TCRdb itself ran the 5' RACE reads through MiXCR, one entry per CDR3 protein. Of 360,000 or so distinct CDR3 sequences in the sample, roughly 11% were seen once. Sequenced here: PBMCs, sampled on the day of the first yellow fever vaccination. The origin of the receptors is a man in his late teens or twenties who received the YFV17D yellow fever vaccine.

This clonotype was detected many times. The chain carries TRBV7-2 and TRBJ2-7; unclear D gene. V dropped 3 bases and J dropped 4 bases, with 4 bases sitting between them. This CDR3 is built from 11 residues. Germline loops: CDR1 SGHTA, CDR2 FQGNSA. CDR3 amino acids: CASSFAYEQYF. The CDR3 DNA reads TGTGCCAGCAGCTTCGCGTACGAGCAGTACTTC.

This sequence joins TRBV15 and TRBJ2-1, with 8 bases lining up with TRBD1. V lost 1 base to trimming and J lost 9 bases; unmatched junction nucleotides: 8. This CDR3 has 15 residues. From germline, CDR1 is LNHNV and CDR2 YYDKDF (reference sequence). The CDR3 here is CATSRVRQGAGEQFF. CDR3 DNA sequence: TGTGCCACCAGCAGAGTACGGCAGGGGGCTGGTGAGCAGTTCTTC. Complete variable domain (other parts from reference TRBV15 and TRBJ2-1): DAMVIQNPRYQVTQFGKPVTLSCSQTLNHNVMYWYQQKSSQAPKLLFHYYDKDFNNEADTPDNFQSRRPNTSFCFLDIRSPGLGDTAMYLCATSRVRQGAGEQFFGPGTRLTVL.

This clonotype showed up many times. The rearrangement joins TRBV25-1 to TRBJ2-7, with D possibly matching TRBD1 (5 bases). This CDR3 comprises 12 residues. V lost 4 bases, J lost 5 bases, and 9 bases lay in between. Germline values: CDR1 MGHDK, CDR2 SYGVNS. CDR3 in amino acids: CASSVQGNEQYF. The CDR3 DNA reads as TGTGCCAGCAGTGTCCAGGGTAACGAGCAGTACTTC.

In this sample, this clonotype turned up a few times. The J gene is TRBJ2-2, the V gene TRBV9, with D tentatively TRBD2 (5 bases). V was cut by 6 bases and J by 1 base, with 7 bases left in between. The germline CDR1 and CDR2 sequences are SGDLS and YYNGEE. This CDR3 region has 13 residues. CDR3 sequence reads: CASTGLNTGELFF. The CDR3 DNA follows: TGTGCCAGCACGGGGTTGAACACCGGGGAGCTGTTTTTT.

The V call is TRBV5-1, the J call TRBJ2-6; 9 bases line up with TRBD1. The ends lost 4 bases at V and 2 bases at J; junction bases unmatched: 1. Germline V lookup: CDR1 SGHRS, CDR2 YFSETQ. The CDR3 loop spans 15 amino acids. CDR3 loop: CASSRTGAGANVLTF. DNA of the CDR3: TGCGCCAGCAGCCGGACAGGGGCTGGGGCCAACGTCCTGACTTTC.

This clonotype appeared a few times. The V and J genes are TRBV4-3 and TRBJ2-3; 15 nucleotides agree with TRBD2. Per germline, CDR1 LGHNA and CDR2 YSLEER. V gave up 2 bases and J gave up 2 bases; unmatched junction bases: 5. The CDR3 consists of 18 residues. In nucleotides, the CDR3 is TGCGCCAGCAGCCAAAGGACTAGCGGGGGGGCCCCCACAGATACGCAGTATTTT. It codes for CASSQRTSGGAPTDTQYF.

The V and J genes are TRBV20-1 and TRBJ2-7; TRBD1 aligns across 8 bases. The CDR3 loop spans 14 amino acids. The J segment lost 6 bases and the V segment lost 4 bases, leaving 11 bases of the junction unmatched. In germline, CDR1 is DFQATT, CDR2 SNEGSKA (reference sequence). CDR3 amino acids: CSATGQGSLREQYV. CDR3 nucleotide sequence: TGCAGTGCTACCGGACAGGGCTCTTTGCGCGAGCAGTACGTC.

The chain recombines TRBV5-6 with TRBJ2-5; 10 bases line up with TRBD1. In germline, CDR1 is SGHDT, CDR2 YYEEEE. Unmatched junction bases numbered 14, after V lost 7 bases and J lost 5 bases. The CDR3 consists of 16 residues. The CDR3 DNA reads TGTGCCAGCCGTCACTCAGACAGGGGGCGTTGGGAGACCCAGTACTTC. It is translated as CASRHSDRGRWETQYF.

The table lists this clonotype with a few counts. The chain links TRBV18 to TRBJ2-7; 7 bases are shared with TRBD2. Unmatched junction bases numbered 10, after V lost 4 bases and J lost 4 bases. This CDR3 has 15 amino acids. From germline, CDR1 is KGHSH and CDR2 LQKENI. The CDR3 bases are TGTGCCAGCTCACTGGGCGGGGGAAACACTTACGAGCAGTACGTC. Protein: CASSLGGGNTYEQYV.

For the CDR3, the DNA is TGTGCCAGCAGCTCCTGGACTAGCTGGACCTCCTACAATGAGCAGTTCTTC. Translated: CASSSWTSWTSYNEQFF. V gene TRBV7-2 combines with J gene TRBJ2-1, with TRBD2 matching 8 bases. Germline V gives CDR1 SGHTA, CDR2 FQGNSA. The CDR3 has 17 residues. Trimming cost V 4 bases and J 0 bases; bases outside gene matches: 8.

The CDR3 sequence: CASSPPLSTSQETQYF. In nucleotides, the CDR3 is TGTGCCAGCAGTCCCCCCTTGAGTACTTCCCAAGAGACCCAGTACTTC. The chain is built from TRBV28 and TRBJ2-5; D is ambiguous. Trimming pared 5 bases from V and 1 base from J, leaving 17 bases between. Germline V CDR1 and CDR2: MDHEN, SYDVKM. CDR3 length equals 16 residues.

This clonotype was seen more than once but under ten times. The rearrangement links TRBV5-1 to TRBJ2-5, with D tentatively TRBD1 or TRBD2 (5 bases each). Between the trimmed V and J ends, which lost 3 bases and 4 bases, there was a span of 16 bases. The germline V gene encodes CDR1 SGHRS and CDR2 YFSETQ. There are 15 residues in the CDR3. The CDR3 here is CASSSLPGTGETQYF. The CDR3 nucleotides read TGCGCCAGCAGCTCCCTTCCGGGGACCGGAGAGACCCAGTACTTC.

This clonotype turned up a few times. The rearrangement links TRBV20-1 to TRBJ2-5; D perhaps matches TRBD2 (5 bases). In germline, CDR1 is DFQATT, CDR2 SNEGSKA (reference sequence). The CDR3 consists of 14 residues. Trimming removed 1 base at V and 3 bases at J, with 12 bases between. The CDR3 nucleotides are TGCAGTGCTAGAGCCTGGCTAGCAGAAGAGACCCAGTACTTC. Translated, it gives CSARAWLAEETQYF.